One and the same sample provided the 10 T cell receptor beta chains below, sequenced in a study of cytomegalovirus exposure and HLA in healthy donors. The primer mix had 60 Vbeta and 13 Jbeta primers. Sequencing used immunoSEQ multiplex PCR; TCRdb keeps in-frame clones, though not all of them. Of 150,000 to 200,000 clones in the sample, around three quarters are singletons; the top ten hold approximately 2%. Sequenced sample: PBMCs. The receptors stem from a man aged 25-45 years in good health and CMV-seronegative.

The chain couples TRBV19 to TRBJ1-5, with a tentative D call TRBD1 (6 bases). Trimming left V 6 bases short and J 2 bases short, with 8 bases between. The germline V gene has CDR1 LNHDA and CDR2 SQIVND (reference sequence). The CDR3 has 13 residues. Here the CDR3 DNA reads TGTGCCAGTAGCCACAGGGGCAATCAGCCCCAGCATTTT. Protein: CASSHRGNQPQHF.

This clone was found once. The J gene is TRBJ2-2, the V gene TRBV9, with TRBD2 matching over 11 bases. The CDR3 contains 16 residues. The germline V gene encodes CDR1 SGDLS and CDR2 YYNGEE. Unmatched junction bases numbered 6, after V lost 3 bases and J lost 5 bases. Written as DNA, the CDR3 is TGTGCCAGCAGCGCAACTAGCGGGAGAGAAACCGGGGAGCTGTTTTTT. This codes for CASSATSGRETGELFF.

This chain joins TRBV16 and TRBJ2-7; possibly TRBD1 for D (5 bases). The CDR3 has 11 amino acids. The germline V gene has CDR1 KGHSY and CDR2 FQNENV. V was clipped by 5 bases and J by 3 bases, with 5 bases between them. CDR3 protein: CASSRGYEQYF. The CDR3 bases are TGTGCCAGCAGCAGGGGCTACGAGCAGTACTTC. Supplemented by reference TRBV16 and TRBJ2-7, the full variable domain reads GEEVAQTPKHLVRGEGQKAKLYCAPIKGHSYVFWYQQVLKNEFKFLISFQNENVFDETGMPKERFSAKCLPNSPCSLEIQATKLEDSAVYFCASSRGYEQYFGPGTRLTVT.

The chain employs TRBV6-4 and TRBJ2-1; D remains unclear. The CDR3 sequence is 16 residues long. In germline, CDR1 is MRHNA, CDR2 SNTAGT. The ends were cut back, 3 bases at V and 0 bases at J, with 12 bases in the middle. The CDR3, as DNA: TGTGCCAGCAGTGAGCCATTATTTAGCTCCTACAATGAGCAGTTCTTC. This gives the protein CASSEPLFSSYNEQFF.

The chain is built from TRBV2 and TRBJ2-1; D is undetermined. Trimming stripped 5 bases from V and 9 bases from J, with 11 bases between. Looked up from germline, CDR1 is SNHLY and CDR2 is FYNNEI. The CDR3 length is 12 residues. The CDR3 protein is CASSFSTGEQFF. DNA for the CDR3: TGTGCCAGCAGTTTTAGTACGGGTGAGCAGTTCTTC.

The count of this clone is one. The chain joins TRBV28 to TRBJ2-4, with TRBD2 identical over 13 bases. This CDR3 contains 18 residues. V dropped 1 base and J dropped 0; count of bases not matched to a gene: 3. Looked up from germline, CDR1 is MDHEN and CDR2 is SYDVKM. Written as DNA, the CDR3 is TGTGCCAGCAGTTTATTACTAGCGGGAGGGCTAGCCAAAAACATTCAGTACTTC. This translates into CASSLLLAGGLAKNIQYF.

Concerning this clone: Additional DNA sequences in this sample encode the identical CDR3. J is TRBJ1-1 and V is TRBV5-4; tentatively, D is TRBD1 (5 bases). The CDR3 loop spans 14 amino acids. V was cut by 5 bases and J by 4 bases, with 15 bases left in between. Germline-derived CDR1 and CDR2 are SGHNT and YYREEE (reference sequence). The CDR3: CASSRGGGGTEAFF. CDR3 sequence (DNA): TGTGCCAGCAGTCGGGGTGGGGGAGGCACTGAAGCTTTCTTT.

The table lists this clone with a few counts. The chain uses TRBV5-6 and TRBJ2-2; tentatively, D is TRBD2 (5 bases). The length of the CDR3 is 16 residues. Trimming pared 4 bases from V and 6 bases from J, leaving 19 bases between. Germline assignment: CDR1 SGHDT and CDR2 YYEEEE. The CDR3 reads CASSAPRRLLSGELFF. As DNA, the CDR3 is TGTGCCAGCAGCGCACCTCGCAGACTATTATCCGGGGAGCTGTTTTTT.

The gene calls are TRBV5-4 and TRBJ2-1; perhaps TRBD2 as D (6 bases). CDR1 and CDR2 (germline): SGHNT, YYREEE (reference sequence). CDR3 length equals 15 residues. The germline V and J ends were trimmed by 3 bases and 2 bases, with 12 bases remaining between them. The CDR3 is CASSSEAGTYNEQFF. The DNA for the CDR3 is TGTGCCAGCAGCTCCGAGGCGGGAACCTACAATGAGCAGTTCTTC.

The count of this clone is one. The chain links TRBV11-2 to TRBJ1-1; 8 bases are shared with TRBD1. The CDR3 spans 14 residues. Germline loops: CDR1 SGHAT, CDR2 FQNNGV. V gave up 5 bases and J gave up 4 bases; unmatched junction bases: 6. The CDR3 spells CASSNGQGPTEAFF. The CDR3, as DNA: TGTGCCAGCAGCAACGGACAGGGTCCCACTGAAGCTTTCTTT.